This T cell receptor (beta chain) was captured in a study of PD-1 blockade in classical Hodgkin lymphoma. This CDR3 has 17 amino acids. Germline trimming cut 0 bases from V and 2 bases from J; bases unmatched to any gene: 3. From germline, CDR1 is SGHVS and CDR2 FQNEAQ. Patients all relapsed after autologous stem cell transplantation, and there was variation in brentuximab vedotin exposure. Assay used: immunoSEQ multiplex PCR; TCRdb lists only in-frame clones, some missing. The sample has tens of thousands of clones, over 70% seen once. Regarding the study as a whole: Reports indicated that newly diagnosed patients had lower baseline TCR diversity than healthy donors did. Individuals who commenced nivolumab within less than 1 year of ASCT were excluded. Possible causes of repertoire differences, disease activity or prior therapy, remain undefined. At C4D1, TCR diversity had climbed significantly for CD4+ cells, though not for CD8+ cells.

This clone was counted once. The target antigen is unknown. This specimen was peripheral blood mononuclear cells (PBMCs), taken at baseline. V is TRBV7-8 and J is TRBJ2-3, with 12 bases matching TRBD2. This receptor was taken from a human donor with classical Hodgkin lymphoma. The CDR3 sequence is CASSLAGLAGYTDTQYF. The CDR3 DNA is TGTGCCAGCAGCTTAGCAGGACTAGCGGGGTACACAGATACGCAGTATTTT. Combining the CDR3 with reference TRBV7-8 and TRBJ2-3 gives the whole variable domain GAGVSQSPRYKVAKRGQDVALRCDPISGHVSLFWYQQALGQGPEFLTYFQNEAQLDKSGLPSDRFFAERPEGSVSTLKIQRTQQEDSAVYLCASSLAGLAGYTDTQYFGPGTRLTVL.